The clone carrying this TCR beta chain occurred a few times. Its antigen remains unknown. The data derive from a study of CD8 T cells in ankylosing spondylitis. Each CDR3 protein is one row after TCRdb ran MiXCR on the 5' RACE reads. The sample has over 450,000 distinct CDR3 sequences, roughly 12% seen once. Study findings and constraints: According to the report, clones linked to the disease were significantly enriched in matched synovial fluid samples taken from ankylosing spondylitis patients. It appeared that ankylosing spondylitis blood was characterized by a TCR beta motif of under ten highly homologous variants.

Losses at the gene ends were 3 bases for V and 8 bases for J; bases not matched to a gene: 3. Per the germline V gene, CDR1 is MNHEY and CDR2 is SMNVEV (reference sequence). This CDR3 region has 13 residues. The chain recombines TRBV27 with TRBJ1-2; 10 bases align to TRBD1. The origin of this receptor is a male donor with ankylosing spondylitis. The material sequenced was blood, either unsorted or a sorted T cell fraction (not recorded which). The chain's CDR3 is CASSFATGGGYTF. CDR3 DNA: TGTGCCAGCAGTTTCGCGACAGGGGGCGGCTACACCTTC.